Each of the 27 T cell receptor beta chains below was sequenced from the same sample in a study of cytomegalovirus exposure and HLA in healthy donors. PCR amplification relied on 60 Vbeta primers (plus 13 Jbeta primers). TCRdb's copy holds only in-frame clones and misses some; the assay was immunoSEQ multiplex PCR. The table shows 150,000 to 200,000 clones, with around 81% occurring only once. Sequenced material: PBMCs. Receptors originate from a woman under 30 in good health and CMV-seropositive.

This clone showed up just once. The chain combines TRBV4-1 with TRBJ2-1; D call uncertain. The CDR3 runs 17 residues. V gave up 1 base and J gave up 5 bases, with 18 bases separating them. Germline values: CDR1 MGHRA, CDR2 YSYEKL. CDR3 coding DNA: TGCGCCAGCAGCCAAGTCCCGCCCCACGCGAATAACAATGAGCAGTTCTTC. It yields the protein CASSQVPPHANNNEQFF.

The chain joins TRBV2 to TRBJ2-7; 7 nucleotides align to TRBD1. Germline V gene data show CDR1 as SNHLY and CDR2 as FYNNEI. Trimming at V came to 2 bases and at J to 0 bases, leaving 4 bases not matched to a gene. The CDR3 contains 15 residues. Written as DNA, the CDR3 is TGTGCCAGCAGTGAACCGGGACAGAGCTCCTACGAGCAGTACTTC. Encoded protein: CASSEPGQSSYEQYF.

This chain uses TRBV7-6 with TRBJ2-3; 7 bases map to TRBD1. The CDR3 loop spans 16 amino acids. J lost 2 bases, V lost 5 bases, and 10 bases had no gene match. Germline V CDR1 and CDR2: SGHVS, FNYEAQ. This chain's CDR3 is CASSPRDRGYTDTQYF. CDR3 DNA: TGTGCCAGCAGCCCCCGGGACAGAGGGTACACAGATACGCAGTATTTT.

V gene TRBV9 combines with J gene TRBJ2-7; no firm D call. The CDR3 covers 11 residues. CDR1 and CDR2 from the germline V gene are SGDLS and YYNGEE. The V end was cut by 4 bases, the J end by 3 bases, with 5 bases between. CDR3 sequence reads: CASSPGYEQYF. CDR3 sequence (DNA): TGTGCCAGCAGCCCGGGCTACGAGCAGTACTTC.

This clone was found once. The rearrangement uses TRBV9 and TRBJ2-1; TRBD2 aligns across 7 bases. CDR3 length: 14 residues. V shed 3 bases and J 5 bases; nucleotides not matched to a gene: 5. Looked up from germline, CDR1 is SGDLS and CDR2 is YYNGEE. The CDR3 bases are TGTGCCAGCAGCGCACCAAGCGGGGACAATGAGCAGTTCTTC. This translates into CASSAPSGDNEQFF. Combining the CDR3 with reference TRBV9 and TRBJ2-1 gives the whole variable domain DSGVTQTPKHLITATGQRVTLRCSPRSGDLSVYWYQQSLDQGLQFLIQYYNGEERAKGNILERFSAQQFPDLHSELNLSSLELGDSALYFCASSAPSGDNEQFFGPGTRLTVL.

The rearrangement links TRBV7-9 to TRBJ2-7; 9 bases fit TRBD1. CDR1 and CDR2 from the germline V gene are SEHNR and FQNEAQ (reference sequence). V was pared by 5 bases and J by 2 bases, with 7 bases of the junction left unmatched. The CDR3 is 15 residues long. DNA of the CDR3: TGTGCCAGCAGCACTGGGACAGGGAAGGCCTACGAGCAGTACTTC. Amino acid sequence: CASSTGTGKAYEQYF.

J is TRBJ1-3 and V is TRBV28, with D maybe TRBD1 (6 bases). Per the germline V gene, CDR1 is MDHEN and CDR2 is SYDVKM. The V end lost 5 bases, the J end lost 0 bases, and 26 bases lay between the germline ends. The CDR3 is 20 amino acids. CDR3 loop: CASSHTRGSGGPYSGNTIYF. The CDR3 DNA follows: TGTGCCAGCAGTCATACCAGGGGCTCGGGGGGTCCCTACTCTGGAAACACCATATATTTT.

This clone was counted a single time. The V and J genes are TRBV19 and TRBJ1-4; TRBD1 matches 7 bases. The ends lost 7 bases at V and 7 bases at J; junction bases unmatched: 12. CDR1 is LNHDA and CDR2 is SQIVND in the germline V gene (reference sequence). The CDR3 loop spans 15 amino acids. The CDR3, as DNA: TGTGCCAGTATCCAGCAGGGGGACACTTCTGAAAAACTGTTTTTT. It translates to CASIQQGDTSEKLFF.

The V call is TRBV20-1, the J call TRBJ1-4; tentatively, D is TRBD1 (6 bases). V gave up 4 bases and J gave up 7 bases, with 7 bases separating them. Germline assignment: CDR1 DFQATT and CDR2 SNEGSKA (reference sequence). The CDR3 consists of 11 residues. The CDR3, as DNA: TGCAGTGCTATGACAGGTGAAAAACTGTTTTTT. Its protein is CSAMTGEKLFF.

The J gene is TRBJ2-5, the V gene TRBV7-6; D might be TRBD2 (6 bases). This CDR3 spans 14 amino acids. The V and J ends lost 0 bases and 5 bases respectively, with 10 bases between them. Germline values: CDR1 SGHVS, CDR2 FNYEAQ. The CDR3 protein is CASSLASLAETQYF. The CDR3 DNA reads TGTGCCAGCAGCTTAGCTTCTCTAGCGGAGACCCAGTACTTC.

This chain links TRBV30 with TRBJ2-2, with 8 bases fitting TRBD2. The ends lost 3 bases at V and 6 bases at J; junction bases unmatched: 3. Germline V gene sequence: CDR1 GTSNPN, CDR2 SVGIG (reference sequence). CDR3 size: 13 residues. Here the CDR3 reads CAWSPSGSGELFF. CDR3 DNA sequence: TGTGCCTGGAGCCCTAGCGGGTCCGGGGAGCTGTTTTTT.

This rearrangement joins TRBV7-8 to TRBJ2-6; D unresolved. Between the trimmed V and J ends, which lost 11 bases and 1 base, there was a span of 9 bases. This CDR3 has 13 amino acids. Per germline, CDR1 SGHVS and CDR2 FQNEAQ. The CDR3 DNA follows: TGTGCCGCCTCGCTATCTGGGGCCAACGTCCTGACTTTC. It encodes CAASLSGANVLTF.

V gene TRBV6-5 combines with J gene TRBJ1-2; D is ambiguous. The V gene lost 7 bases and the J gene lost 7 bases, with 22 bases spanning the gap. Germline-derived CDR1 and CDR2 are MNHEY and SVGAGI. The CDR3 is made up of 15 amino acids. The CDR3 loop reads CASTPRRASLFGYTF. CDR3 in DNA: TGTGCCAGCACACCACGGCGGGCCAGTCTATTTGGCTACACCTTC.

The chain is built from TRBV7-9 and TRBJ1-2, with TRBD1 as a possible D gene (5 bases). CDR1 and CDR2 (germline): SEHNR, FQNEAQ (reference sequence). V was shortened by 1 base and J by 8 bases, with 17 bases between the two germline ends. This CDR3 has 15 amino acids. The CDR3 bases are TGTGCCAGCAGCTTAGACGTCGGGACTCCTCGAGGCTACACCTTC. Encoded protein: CASSLDVGTPRGYTF.

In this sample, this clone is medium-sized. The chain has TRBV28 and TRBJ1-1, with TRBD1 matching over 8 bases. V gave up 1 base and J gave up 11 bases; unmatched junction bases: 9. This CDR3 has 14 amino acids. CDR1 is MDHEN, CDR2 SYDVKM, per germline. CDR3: CASSLSSARGHAFF. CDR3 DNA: TGTGCCAGCAGTTTATCTTCGGCCAGGGGGCACGCTTTCTTT.

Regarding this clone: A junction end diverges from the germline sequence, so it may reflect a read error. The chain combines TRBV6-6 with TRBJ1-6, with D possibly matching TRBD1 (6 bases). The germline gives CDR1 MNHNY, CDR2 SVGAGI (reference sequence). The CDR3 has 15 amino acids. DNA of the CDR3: TGTGCCAGCAGGACCCTGGACAGATATAACTCACCCCTCCACTTT. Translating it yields CASRTLDRYNSPLHF.

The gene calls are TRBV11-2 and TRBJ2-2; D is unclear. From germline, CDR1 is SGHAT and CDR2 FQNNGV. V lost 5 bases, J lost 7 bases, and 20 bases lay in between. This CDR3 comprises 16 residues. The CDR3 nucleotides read TGTGCCAGCAGCCCCAATCCGAGCCCCCTAGGCGGGGAGCTGTTTTTT. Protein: CASSPNPSPLGGELFF.

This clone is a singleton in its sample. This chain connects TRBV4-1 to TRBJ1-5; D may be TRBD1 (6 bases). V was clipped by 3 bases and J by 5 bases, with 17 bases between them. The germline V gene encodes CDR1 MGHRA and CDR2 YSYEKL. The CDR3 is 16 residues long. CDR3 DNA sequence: TGCGCCAGCAGCCAGGTACAGGGTGTAGCTTATCAGCCCCAGCATTTT. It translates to CASSQVQGVAYQPQHF.

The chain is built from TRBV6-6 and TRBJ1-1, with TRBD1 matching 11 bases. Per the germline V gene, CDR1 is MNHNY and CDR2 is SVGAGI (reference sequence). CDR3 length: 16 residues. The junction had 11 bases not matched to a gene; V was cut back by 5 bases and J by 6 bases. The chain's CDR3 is CASSLRTGGAISEAFF. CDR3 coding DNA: TGTGCCAGCAGTCTAAGGACAGGGGGCGCGATATCTGAAGCTTTCTTT.

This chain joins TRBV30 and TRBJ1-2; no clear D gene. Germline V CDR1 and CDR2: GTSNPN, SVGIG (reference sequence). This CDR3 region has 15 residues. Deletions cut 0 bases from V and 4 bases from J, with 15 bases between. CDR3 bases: TGTGCCTGGAGTGTTAAGGCCGACAACTTCTATGGCTACACCTTC. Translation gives CAWSVKADNFYGYTF.

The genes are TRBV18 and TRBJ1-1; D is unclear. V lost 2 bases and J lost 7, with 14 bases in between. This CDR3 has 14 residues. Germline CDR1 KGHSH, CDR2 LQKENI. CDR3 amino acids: CASSPSEAGSEAFF. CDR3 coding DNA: TGTGCCAGCTCACCAAGCGAAGCGGGAAGTGAAGCTTTCTTT.

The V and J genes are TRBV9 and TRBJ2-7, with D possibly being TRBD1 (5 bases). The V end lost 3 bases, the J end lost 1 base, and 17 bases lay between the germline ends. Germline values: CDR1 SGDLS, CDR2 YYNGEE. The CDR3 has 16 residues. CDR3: CASSAHGGANSYEQYF. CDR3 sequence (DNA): TGTGCCAGCAGCGCCCACGGTGGGGCGAATTCCTACGAGCAGTACTTC.

CDR3 residues: CASSFSGTSGGTGELFF. The CDR3 region has the DNA TGTGCCAGCAGCTTCTCCGGGACTAGCGGGGGTACCGGGGAGCTGTTTTTT. V gene TRBV9 combines with J gene TRBJ2-2; 14 bases line up with TRBD2. CDR1 SGDLS and CDR2 YYNGEE come from the germline V gene. The CDR3 covers 17 residues. V shed 4 bases, J shed 5 bases, and the junction held 7 bases outside the gene matches.

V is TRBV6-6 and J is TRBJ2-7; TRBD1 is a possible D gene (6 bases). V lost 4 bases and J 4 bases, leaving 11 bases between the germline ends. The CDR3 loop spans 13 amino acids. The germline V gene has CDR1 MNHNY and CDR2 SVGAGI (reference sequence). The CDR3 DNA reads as TGTGCCAGCAGTTCAGGGGATCGGTACGAGCAGTACTTC. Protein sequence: CASSSGDRYEQYF.

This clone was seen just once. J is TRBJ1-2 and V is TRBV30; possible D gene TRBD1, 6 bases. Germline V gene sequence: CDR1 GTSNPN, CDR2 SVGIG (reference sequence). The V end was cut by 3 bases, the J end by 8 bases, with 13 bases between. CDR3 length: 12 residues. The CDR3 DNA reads TGTGCCTGGAGCAGACAGGCGACAGGCTACACCTTC. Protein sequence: CAWSRQATGYTF.

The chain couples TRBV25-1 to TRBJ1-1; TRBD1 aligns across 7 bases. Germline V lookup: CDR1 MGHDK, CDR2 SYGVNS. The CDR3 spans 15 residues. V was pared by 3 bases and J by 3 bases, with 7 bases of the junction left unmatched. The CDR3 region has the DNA TGTGCCAGCAGTGACGACAGGGCTATCGACACTGAAGCTTTCTTT. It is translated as CASSDDRAIDTEAFF. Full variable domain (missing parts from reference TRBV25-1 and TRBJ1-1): EADIYQTPRYLVIGTGKKITLECSQTMGHDKMYWYQQDPGMELHLIHYSYGVNSTEKGDLSSESTVSRIRTEHFPLTLESARPSHTSQYLCASSDDRAIDTEAFFGQGTRLTVV.

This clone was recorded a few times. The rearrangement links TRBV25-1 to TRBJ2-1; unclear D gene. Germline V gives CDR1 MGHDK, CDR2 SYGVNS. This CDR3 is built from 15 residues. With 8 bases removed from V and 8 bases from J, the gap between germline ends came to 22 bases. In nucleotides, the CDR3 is TGTGCCAGCTGCCCTCGTGGCCCATTAATCTATGAGCAGTTCTTC. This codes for CASCPRGPLIYEQFF.